The clone carrying this T cell receptor beta chain was observed once. Each sample came from a Caucasian adult donor living in Nashville, Tennessee. It was into CD45RA+ naive and CD45RA-negative memory subsets that the CD4+ cells were split. The data belong to a study of shared clonotypes between healthy human individuals. CDR1 SGHNT and CDR2 YYREEE come from the germline V gene (reference sequence). Between the trimmed V and J ends, which lost 7 bases and 7 bases, there was a span of 18 bases. The CDR3 contains 14 residues. Sequenced by immunoSEQ multiplex PCR; TCRdb stores in-frame clones only, minus some. In the table there are hundreds of thousands of clones, around three quarters of which are singletons.

The sample was memory CD4+ T cells sorted from blood. The subset here: CD45RA-negative fraction. The V and J genes are TRBV5-4 and TRBJ2-1; D remains ambiguous. The TCR comes from a woman aged 25 to 39 in good health. The CDR3 DNA reads TGTGCCAGCCGCCCCCTCAGCATACGGAATGAGCAGTTCTTC. It specifies CASRPLSIRNEQFF.